This T cell receptor beta chain was sequenced for a study of blood T cell repertoires in COVID-19. Turning to the study itself: There were acute and convalescent COVID-19 samples, and they came from the United States, Italy and Spain. In each case, the material was cDNA or gDNA derived from T cells, B-cell-depleted T cells, or PBMCs.

Authors' analysis steps: How many nucleated cells were present was estimated from reference gene primer amplification. Assay: immunoSEQ multiplex PCR; the TCRdb copy retains only in-frame clones and omits some. V and J calls and clone size come straight from that table; D and trimming were deduced from the DNA. The sample yields approximately 100,000 clones, about 83% seen once. The CDR3 sequence is 15 residues long. V dropped 5 bases and J dropped 7; count of bases not matched to a gene: 11. Germline lookup yields CDR1 SGDLS and CDR2 YYNGEE. The sequenced material came from peripheral blood. This receptor was taken from an older woman with acute or convalescent COVID-19. The V and J genes are TRBV9 and TRBJ1-2; 10 positions match TRBD1. CDR3 sequence (DNA): TGTGCCAGCAGGATAAACAATGACAGGGGGCTTGGCTACACCTTC. Translation: CASRINNDRGLGYTF.